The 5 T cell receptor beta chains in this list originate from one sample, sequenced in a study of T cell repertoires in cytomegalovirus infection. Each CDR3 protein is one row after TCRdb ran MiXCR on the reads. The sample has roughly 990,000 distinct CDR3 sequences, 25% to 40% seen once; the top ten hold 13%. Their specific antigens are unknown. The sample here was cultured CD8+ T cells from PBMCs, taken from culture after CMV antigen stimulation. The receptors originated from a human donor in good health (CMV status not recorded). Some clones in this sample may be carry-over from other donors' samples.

CDR3 bases: TGTGCCAGTAGTATGGCTATGAACACTGAAGCTTTCTTT. Protein sequence: CASSMAMNTEAFF. The chain is built from TRBV19 and TRBJ1-1; D gene unclear. Trimming cost V 3 bases and J 0 bases, with 5 bases left between them. CDR1 is LNHDA, CDR2 SQIVND, per germline (reference sequence). The CDR3 spans 13 residues.

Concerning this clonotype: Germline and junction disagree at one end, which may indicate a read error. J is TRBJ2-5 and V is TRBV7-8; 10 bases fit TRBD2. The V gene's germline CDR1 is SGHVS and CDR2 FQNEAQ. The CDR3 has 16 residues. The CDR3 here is CASSLDSGGFQETQHF. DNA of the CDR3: TGTGCCAGCAGCTTAGATAGCGGGGGGTTCCAAGAGACCCAGCACTTC.

CDR3 in amino acids: CASAPGRYYSNQPQHF. Written as DNA, the CDR3 is TGTGCCAGTGCCCCGGGCCGTTATTATAGCAATCAGCCCCAGCATTTT. The genes are TRBV19 and TRBJ1-5; no definite D call. The CDR3 totals 16 residues. Germline loops: CDR1 LNHDA, CDR2 SQIVND (reference sequence). The germline V and J ends were trimmed by 8 bases and 0 bases, with 17 bases remaining between them.

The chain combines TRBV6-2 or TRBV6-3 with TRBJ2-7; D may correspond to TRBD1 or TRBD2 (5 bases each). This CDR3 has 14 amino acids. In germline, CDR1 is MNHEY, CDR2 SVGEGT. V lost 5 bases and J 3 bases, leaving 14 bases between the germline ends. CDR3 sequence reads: CASSTSGTFYEQYV. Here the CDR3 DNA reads TGTGCCAGCAGTACCTCCGGGACCTTCTACGAGCAGTACGTC.

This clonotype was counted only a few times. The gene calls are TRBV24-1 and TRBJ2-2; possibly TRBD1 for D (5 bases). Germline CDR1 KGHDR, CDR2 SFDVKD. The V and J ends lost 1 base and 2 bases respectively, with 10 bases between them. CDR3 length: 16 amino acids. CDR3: CATSDFGRVNTGELFF. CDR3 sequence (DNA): TGTGCCACCAGTGATTTTGGCAGGGTAAACACCGGGGAGCTGTTTTTT.